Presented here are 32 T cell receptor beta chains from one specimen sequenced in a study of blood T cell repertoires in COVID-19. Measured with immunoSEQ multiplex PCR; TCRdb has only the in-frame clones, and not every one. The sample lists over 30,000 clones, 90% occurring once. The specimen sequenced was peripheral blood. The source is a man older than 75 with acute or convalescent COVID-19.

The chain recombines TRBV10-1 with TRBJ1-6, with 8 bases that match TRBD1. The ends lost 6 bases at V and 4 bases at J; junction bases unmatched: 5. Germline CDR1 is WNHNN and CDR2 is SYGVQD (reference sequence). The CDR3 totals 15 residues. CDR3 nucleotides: TGCGCCAGCAGGGCGGACAGGGCGTATAATTCACCCCTCCACTTT. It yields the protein CASRADRAYNSPLHF.

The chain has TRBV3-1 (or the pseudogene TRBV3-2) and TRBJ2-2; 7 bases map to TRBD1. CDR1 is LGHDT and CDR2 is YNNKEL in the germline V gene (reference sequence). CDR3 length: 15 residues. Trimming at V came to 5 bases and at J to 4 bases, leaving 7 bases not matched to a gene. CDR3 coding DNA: TGTGCCAGCAGCGAAGGGACAGCGGCCACCGGGGAGCTGTTTTTT. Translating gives CASSEGTAATGELFF.

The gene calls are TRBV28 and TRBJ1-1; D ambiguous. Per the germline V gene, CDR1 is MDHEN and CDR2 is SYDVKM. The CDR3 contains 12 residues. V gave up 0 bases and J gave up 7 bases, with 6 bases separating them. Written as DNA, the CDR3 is TGTGCCAGCAGTTTATGGAGCCTTGAAGCTTTCTTT. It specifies CASSLWSLEAFF. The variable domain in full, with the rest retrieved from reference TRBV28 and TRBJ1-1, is DVKVTQSSRYLVKRTGEKVFLECVQDMDHENMFWYRQDPGLGLRLIYFSYDVKMKEKGDIPEGYSVSREKKERFSLILESASTNQTSMYLCASSLWSLEAFFGQGTRLTVV.

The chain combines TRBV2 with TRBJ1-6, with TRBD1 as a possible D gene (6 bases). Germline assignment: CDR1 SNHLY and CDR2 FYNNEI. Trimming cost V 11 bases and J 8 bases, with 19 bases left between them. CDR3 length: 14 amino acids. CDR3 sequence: CAGRGQLRDSPLHF. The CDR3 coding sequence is TGTGCCGGAAGAGGACAGCTCAGGGATTCACCCCTCCACTTT.

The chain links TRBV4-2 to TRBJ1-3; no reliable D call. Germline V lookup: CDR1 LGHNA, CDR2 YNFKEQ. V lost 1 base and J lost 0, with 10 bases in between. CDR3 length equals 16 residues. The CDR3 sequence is CASSQVYPLSGNTIYF. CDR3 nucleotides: TGTGCCAGCAGCCAAGTTTATCCACTCTCTGGAAACACCATATATTTT.

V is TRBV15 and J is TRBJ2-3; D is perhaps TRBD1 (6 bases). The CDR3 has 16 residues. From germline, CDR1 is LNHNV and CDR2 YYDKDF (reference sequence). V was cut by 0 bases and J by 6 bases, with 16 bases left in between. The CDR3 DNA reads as TGTGCCACCAGCAGAGATCAGGTGGGGGCATCGGATACGCAGTATTTT. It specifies CATSRDQVGASDTQYF.

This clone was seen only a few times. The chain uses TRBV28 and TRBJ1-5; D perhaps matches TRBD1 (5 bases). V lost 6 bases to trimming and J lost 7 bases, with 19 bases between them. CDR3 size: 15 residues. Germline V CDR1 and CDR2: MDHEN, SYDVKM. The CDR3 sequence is CASRDWGGGTQPQHF. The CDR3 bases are TGTGCCAGCAGGGATTGGGGTGGGGGGACCCAGCCCCAGCATTTT.

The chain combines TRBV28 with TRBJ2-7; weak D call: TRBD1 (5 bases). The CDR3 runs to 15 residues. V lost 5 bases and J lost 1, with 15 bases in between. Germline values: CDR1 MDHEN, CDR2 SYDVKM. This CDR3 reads CASSRLGEISYEQYF. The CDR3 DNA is TGTGCCAGCAGTCGATTAGGGGAAATTTCCTACGAGCAGTACTTC. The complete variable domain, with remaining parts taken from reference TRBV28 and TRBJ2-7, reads DVKVTQSSRYLVKRTGEKVFLECVQDMDHENMFWYRQDPGLGLRLIYFSYDVKMKEKGDIPEGYSVSREKKERFSLILESASTNQTSMYLCASSRLGEISYEQYFGPGTRLTVT.

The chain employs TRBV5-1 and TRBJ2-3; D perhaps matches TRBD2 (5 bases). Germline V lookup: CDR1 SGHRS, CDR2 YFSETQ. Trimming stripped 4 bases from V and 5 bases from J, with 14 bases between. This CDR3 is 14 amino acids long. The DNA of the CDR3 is TGCGCCAGCAGCGCTGGAGGCCTGGGAGATACGCAGTATTTT. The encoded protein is CASSAGGLGDTQYF.

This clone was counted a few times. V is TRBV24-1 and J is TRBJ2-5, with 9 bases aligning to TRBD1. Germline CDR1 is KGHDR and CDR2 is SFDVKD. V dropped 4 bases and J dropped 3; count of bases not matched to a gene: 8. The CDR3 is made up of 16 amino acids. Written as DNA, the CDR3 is TGTGCCACCAGTGAAATGACAGGGGGTGACAAAGAGACCCAGTACTTC. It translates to CATSEMTGGDKETQYF.

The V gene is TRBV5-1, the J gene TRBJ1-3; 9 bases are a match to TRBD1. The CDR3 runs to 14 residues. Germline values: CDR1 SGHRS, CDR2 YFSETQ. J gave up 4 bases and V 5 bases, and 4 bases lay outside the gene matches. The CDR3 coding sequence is TGCGCCAGCAGGCAGGGACAGGGAGGAAACACCATATATTTT. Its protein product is CASRQGQGGNTIYF. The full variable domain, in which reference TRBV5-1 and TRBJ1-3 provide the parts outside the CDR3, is KAGVTQTPRYLIKTRGQQVTLSCSPISGHRSVSWYQQTPGQGLQFLFEYFSETQRNKGNFPGRFSGRQFSNSRSEMNVSTLELGDSALYLCASRQGQGGNTIYFGEGSWLTVV.

The CDR3 nucleotides are TGTGCCACCAGCCGTGACAGGGGGCGAAACGTGAACACTGAAGCTTTCTTT. Residues: CATSRDRGRNVNTEAFF. This chain connects TRBV15 to TRBJ1-1; TRBD1 matches 10 bases. This CDR3 has 17 residues. CDR1 LNHNV and CDR2 YYDKDF come from the germline V gene (reference sequence). The ends lost 5 bases at V and 0 bases at J; junction bases unmatched: 9.

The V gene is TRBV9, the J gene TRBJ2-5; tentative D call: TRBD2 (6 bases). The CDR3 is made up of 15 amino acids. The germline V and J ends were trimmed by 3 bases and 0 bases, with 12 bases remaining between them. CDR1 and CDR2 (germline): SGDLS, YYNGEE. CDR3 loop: CASSALAGNQETQYF. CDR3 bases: TGTGCCAGCAGCGCGCTGGCGGGAAACCAAGAGACCCAGTACTTC.

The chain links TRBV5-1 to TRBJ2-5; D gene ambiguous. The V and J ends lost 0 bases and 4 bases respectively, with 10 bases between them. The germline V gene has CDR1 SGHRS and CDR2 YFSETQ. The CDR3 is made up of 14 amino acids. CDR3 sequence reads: CASSLVQYRETQYF. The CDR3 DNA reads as TGCGCCAGCAGCTTGGTTCAGTATCGAGAGACCCAGTACTTC.

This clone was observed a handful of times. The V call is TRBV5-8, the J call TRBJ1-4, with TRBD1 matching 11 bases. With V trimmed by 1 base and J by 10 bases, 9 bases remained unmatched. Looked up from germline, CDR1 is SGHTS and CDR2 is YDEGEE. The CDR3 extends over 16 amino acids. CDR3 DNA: TGTGCCAGCAGCTTGAGACGGACAGGGGGCGAGGGAAAACTGTTTTTT. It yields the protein CASSLRRTGGEGKLFF.

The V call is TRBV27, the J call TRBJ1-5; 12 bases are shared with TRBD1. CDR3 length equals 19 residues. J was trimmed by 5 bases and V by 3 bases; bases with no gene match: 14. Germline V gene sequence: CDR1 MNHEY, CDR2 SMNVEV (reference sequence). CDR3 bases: TGTGCCAGCAGTTTTTATGGCCCCGGGACAGGGGGCTTGCATCAGCCCCAGCATTTT. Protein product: CASSFYGPGTGGLHQPQHF.

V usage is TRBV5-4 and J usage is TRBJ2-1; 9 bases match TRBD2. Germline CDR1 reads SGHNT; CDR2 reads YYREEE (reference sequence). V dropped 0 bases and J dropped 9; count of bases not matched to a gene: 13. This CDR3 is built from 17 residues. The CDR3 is CASSLGASGLAQGEQFF. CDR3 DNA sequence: TGTGCCAGCAGCTTGGGGGCCTCGGGACTAGCCCAAGGTGAGCAGTTCTTC.

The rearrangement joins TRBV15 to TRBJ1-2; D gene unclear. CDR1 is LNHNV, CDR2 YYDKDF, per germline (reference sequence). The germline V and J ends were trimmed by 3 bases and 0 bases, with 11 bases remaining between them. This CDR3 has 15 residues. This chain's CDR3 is CATSRAPEANYGYTF. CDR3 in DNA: TGTGCCACCAGCAGGGCGCCCGAGGCTAACTATGGCTACACCTTC.

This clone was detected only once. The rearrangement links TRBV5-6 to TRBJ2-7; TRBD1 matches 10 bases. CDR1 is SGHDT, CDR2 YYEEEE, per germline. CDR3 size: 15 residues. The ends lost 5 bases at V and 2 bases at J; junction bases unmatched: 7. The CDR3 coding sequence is TGTGCCAGCAGTCCAACCGGGACAGGGGCCTACGAGCAGTACTTC. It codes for CASSPTGTGAYEQYF.

The CDR3 coding sequence is TGTGCCAGCACTAGCGGGGGACTCCAAGAGACCCAGTACTTC. It is translated as CASTSGGLQETQYF. V usage is TRBV6-5 and J usage is TRBJ2-5; 10 positions agree with TRBD2. This CDR3 region has 14 residues. CDR1 and CDR2 (germline): MNHEY, SVGAGI. V shed 7 bases and J 1 base; nucleotides not matched to a gene: 3.

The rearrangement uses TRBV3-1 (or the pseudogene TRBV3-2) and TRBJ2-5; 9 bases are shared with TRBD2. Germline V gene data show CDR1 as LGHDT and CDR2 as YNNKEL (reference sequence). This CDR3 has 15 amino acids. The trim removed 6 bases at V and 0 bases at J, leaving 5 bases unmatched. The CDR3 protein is CASSLRGGYQETQYF. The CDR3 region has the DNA TGTGCCAGCAGTCTGCGGGGGGGGTACCAAGAGACCCAGTACTTC.

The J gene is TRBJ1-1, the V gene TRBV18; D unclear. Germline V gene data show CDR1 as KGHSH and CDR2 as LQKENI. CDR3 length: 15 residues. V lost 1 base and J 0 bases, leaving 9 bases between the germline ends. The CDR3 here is CASSPRHDLNTEAFF. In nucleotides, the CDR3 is TGTGCCAGCTCACCACGACATGACCTGAACACTGAAGCTTTCTTT.

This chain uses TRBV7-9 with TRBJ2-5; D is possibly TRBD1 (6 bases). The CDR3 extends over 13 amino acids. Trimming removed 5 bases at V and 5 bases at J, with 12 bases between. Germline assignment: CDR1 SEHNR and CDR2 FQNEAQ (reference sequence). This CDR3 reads CASSAQGWETQYF. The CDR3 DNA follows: TGTGCCAGCAGCGCACAGGGTTGGGAGACCCAGTACTTC.

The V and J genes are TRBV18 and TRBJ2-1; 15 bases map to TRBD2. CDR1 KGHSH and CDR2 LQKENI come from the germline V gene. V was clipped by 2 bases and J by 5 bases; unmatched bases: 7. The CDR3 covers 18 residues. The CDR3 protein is CASSPAGLAGGLNNEQFF. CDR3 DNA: TGTGCCAGCTCACCAGCGGGACTAGCGGGGGGCCTTAACAATGAGCAGTTCTTC. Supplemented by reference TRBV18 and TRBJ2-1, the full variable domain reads NAGVMQNPRHLVRRRGQEARLRCSPMKGHSHVYWYRQLPEEGLKFMVYLQKENIIDESGMPKERFSAEFPKEGPSILRIQQVVRGDSAAYFCASSPAGLAGGLNNEQFFGPGTRLTVL.

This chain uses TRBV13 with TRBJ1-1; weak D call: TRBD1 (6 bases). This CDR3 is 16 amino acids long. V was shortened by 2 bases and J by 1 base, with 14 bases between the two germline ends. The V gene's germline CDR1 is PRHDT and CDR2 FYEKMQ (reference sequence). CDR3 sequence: CASSLRAGAANTEAFF. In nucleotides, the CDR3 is TGTGCCAGCAGCTTACGAGCGGGGGCGGCGAACACTGAAGCTTTCTTT.

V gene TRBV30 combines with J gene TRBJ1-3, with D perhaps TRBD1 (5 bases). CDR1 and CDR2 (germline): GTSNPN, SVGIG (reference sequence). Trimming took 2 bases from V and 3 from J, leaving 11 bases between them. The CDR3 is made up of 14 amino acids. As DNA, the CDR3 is TGTGCCTGGAGTACCCAGGGTGGTGGAAACACCATATATTTT. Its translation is CAWSTQGGGNTIYF.

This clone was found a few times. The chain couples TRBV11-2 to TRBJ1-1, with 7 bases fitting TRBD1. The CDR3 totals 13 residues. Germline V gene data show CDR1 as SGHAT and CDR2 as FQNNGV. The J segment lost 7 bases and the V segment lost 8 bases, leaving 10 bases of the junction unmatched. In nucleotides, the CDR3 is TGTGCCAGCGCTCGTGACAGGGACCTTGAAGCTTTCTTT. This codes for CASARDRDLEAFF.

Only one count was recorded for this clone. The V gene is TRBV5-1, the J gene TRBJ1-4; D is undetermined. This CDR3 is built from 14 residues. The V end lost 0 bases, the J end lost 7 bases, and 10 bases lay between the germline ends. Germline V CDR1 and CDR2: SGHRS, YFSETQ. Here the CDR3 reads CASSLVTAGEKLFF. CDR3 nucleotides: TGCGCCAGCAGCTTGGTCACAGCGGGTGAAAAACTGTTTTTT. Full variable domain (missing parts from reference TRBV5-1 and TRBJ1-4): KAGVTQTPRYLIKTRGQQVTLSCSPISGHRSVSWYQQTPGQGLQFLFEYFSETQRNKGNFPGRFSGRQFSNSRSEMNVSTLELGDSALYLCASSLVTAGEKLFFGSGTQLSVL.

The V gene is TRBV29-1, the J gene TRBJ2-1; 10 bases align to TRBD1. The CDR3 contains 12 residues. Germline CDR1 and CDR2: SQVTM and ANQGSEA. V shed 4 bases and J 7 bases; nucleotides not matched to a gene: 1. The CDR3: CSVGQGANEQFF. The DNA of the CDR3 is TGCAGCGTTGGACAGGGGGCGAATGAGCAGTTCTTC.

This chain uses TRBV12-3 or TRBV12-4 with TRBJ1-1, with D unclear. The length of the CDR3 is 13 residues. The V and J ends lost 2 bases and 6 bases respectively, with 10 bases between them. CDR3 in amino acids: CASSLQVYAEAFF. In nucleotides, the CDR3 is TGTGCCAGCAGTTTACAGGTATACGCTGAAGCTTTCTTT.

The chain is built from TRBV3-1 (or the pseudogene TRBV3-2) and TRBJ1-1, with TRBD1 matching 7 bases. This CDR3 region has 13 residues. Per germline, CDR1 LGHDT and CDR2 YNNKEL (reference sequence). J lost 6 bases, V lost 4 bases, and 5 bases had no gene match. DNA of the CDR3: TGTGCCAGCAGCCGGAATGACAGGGCTGAAGCTTTCTTT. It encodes CASSRNDRAEAFF.

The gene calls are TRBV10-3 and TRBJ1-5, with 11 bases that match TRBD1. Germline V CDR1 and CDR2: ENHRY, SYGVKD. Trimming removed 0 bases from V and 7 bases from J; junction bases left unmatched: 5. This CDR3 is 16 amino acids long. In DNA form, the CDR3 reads TGTGCCATCAGTGAGTCTCGGACAGGGGGCGGCCAGCCCCAGCATTTT. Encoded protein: CAISESRTGGGQPQHF.